This TCR beta chain was profiled in a study of cytomegalovirus exposure and HLA in healthy donors. The overall study: The roughly 130 validation repertoires used the same platform as the roughly 670 first-cohort repertoires (as reported by a later analysis).

Only in-frame clones appear in the TCRdb table, and some are missing; sequencing was by immunoSEQ multiplex PCR. The sample has roughly 75,000 clones, roughly 94% seen once; the top ten hold about 2.1%. The CDR3 length is 15 residues. Deletions cut 2 bases from V and 0 bases from J, with 13 bases between. The germline gives CDR1 GTSNPN, CDR2 SVGIG (reference sequence). Turning to this clone: Its antigen is unidentified.

Whole-study findings and limits: Three CMV-associated chains proved CMV antigen-specific in vitro. According to a subsequent analysis, TCR clusters from the first cohort were inclined to appear together in the 110 or so validation repertoires. The authors listed 150 to 200 TCR beta chains as cytomegalovirus-associated.

The sample was PBMCs. The TCR sequence derives from a woman between 18 and 30 years old in good health and CMV-seronegative. The chain joins TRBV30 to TRBJ1-1; D is ambiguous. CDR3 sequence: CAWSPTRTLNTEAFF. As DNA, the CDR3 is TGTGCCTGGAGTCCGACAAGAACCTTGAACACTGAAGCTTTCTTT.